Sequencing of this T cell receptor beta chain was carried out in a study of shared clonotypes between healthy human individuals. The deep-level immunoSEQ assay was used. On sorted subsets, replicate PCRs used 200 ng DNA, or tens of thousands of T cell genomes. Assay: immunoSEQ multiplex PCR; the TCRdb copy retains only in-frame clones and omits some. The data show approximately 2.4 million clones, with about 94% seen just once and roughly 0.13% held by the top ten. Regarding this clone: Its antigen remains unidentified.

Study-wide results and caveats: Naive subsets generally had larger estimated richness than memory subsets.

Trimming cost V 5 bases and J 0 bases, with 29 bases left between them. Germline V lookup: CDR1 MDHEN, CDR2 SYDVKM. The CDR3 has 21 residues. The origin of this receptor is a man younger than 30 in good health. The chain employs TRBV28 and TRBJ1-5, with a tentative D call TRBD1 (6 bases). The sequenced sample was naive CD4+ T cells sorted from blood. The subset here: CD45RA+ positively selected. CDR3 residues: CASSPAIHRVKDNYSNQPQHF. DNA for the CDR3: TGTGCCAGCAGTCCCGCAATTCACAGGGTTAAAGATAATTATAGCAATCAGCCCCAGCATTTT. Based on the CDR3 plus reference TRBV28 and TRBJ1-5, the full variable domain is DVKVTQSSRYLVKRTGEKVFLECVQDMDHENMFWYRQDPGLGLRLIYFSYDVKMKEKGDIPEGYSVSREKKERFSLILESASTNQTSMYLCASSPAIHRVKDNYSNQPQHFGDGTRLSIL.